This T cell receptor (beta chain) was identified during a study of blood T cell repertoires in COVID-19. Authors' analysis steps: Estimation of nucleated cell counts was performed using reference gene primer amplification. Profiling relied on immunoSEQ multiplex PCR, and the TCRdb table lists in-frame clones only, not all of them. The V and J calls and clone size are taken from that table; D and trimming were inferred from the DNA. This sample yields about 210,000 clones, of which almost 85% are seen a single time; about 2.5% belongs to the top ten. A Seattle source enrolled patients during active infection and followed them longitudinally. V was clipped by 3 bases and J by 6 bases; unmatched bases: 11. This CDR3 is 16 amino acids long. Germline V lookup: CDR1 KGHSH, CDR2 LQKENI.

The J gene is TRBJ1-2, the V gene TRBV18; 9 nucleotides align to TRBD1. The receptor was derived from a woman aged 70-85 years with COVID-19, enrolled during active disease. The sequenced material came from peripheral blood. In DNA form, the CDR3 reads TGTGCCAGCTCACCCGGGACAGGGATTATAGTGGATGGCTACACCTTC. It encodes CASSPGTGIIVDGYTF.